This is a list of T cell receptor beta chains from one sample in a study of blood T cell repertoires in COVID-19. The data were produced by immunoSEQ multiplex PCR, yet TCRdb's version contains in-frame clones alone and is incomplete. The table lists some 30,000 clones, about 91% of them singletons. Sequenced: peripheral blood. The receptors stem from a human donor in a cohort sampled during active COVID-19. The CDR3 runs from the conserved cysteine through the conserved F or W. The order of the fields is J gene, V gene, D gene, CDR3 protein, CDR3 DNA. A D gene is named only where the DNA matches it firmly.

J gene: TRBJ2-7; V gene: TRBV27; D gene: -; CDR3 protein: CASSLTGLPPYEQYF; CDR3 DNA: TGTGCCAGCAGTTTAACGGGACTGCCCCCCTACGAGCAGTACTTC
J gene: TRBJ1-5; V gene: TRBV19; D gene: -; CDR3 protein: CASSIGRSVYQPQHF; CDR3 DNA: TGTGCCAGTAGTATCGGTCGGAGCGTTTATCAGCCCCAGCATTTT
J gene: TRBJ2-1; V gene: TRBV7-2; D gene: TRBD2; CDR3 protein: CASRRLAGGGNEQFF; CDR3 DNA: TGTGCCAGCCGTCGACTAGCGGGGGGCGGAAATGAGCAGTTCTTC
J gene: TRBJ2-1; V gene: TRBV7-2; D gene: -; CDR3 protein: CASSLGPSQPPYNEQFF; CDR3 DNA: TGTGCCAGCAGCTTAGGCCCTAGTCAGCCACCGTACAATGAGCAGTTCTTC
J gene: TRBJ1-6; V gene: TRBV25-1; D gene: TRBD1; CDR3 protein: CASSASGGFYSPLHF; CDR3 DNA: TGTGCCAGCAGTGCCTCAGGGGGCTTTTATTCACCCCTCCACTTT
J gene: TRBJ1-1; V gene: TRBV21-1; D gene: -; CDR3 protein: CASSPWTGRTEAFF; CDR3 DNA: TGTGCCAGCAGCCCGTGGACAGGGCGCACTGAAGCTTTCTTT
J gene: TRBJ1-1; V gene: TRBV6-6; D gene: -; CDR3 protein: CASKPGAPRGDTEAFF; CDR3 DNA: TGTGCCAGCAAACCCGGAGCACCCCGGGGGGACACTGAAGCTTTCTTT
J gene: TRBJ2-3; V gene: TRBV5-4; D gene: -; CDR3 protein: CASSWRTSAGDTQYF; CDR3 DNA: TGTGCCAGCAGCTGGAGGACCTCGGCGGGAGATACGCAGTATTTT
J gene: TRBJ2-7; V gene: TRBV11-2; D gene: -; CDR3 protein: CASSLALTGRRREQYF; CDR3 DNA: TGTGCCAGCAGCTTAGCCCTGACAGGCCGACGGCGCGAGCAGTACTTC
J gene: TRBJ1-2; V gene: TRBV29-1; D gene: -; CDR3 protein: CSVLQGYTF; CDR3 DNA: TGCAGCGTACTACAAGGCTACACCTTC
J gene: TRBJ2-1; V gene: TRBV4-1; D gene: TRBD1; CDR3 protein: CASSQDKGQGEGNEQFF; CDR3 DNA: TGCGCCAGCAGCCAAGATAAGGGACAGGGGGAGGGGAATGAGCAGTTCTTC
J gene: TRBJ2-1; V gene: TRBV7-2; D gene: -; CDR3 protein: CASSLVRGREQFF; CDR3 DNA: TGTGCCAGCAGCTTGGTACGAGGGCGTGAGCAGTTCTTC
J gene: TRBJ1-5; V gene: TRBV7-3; D gene: -; CDR3 protein: CASSFRGRPRYSNQPQHF; CDR3 DNA: TGTGCCAGCAGCTTTCGAGGCAGACCCCGTTATAGCAATCAGCCCCAGCATTTT
J gene: TRBJ2-1; V gene: TRBV2; D gene: TRBD2; CDR3 protein: CASSPLNSGGPPHEQFF; CDR3 DNA: TGTGCCAGCAGCCCCCTCAATAGCGGGGGCCCCCCCCATGAGCAGTTCTTC
J gene: TRBJ2-5; V gene: TRBV28; D gene: TRBD2; CDR3 protein: CASSPPGTRIWETQYF; CDR3 DNA: TGTGCCAGCAGTCCCCCCGGGACTAGGATTTGGGAGACCCAGTACTTC
J gene: TRBJ1-1; V gene: TRBV5-1; D gene: -; CDR3 protein: CASSLTRVPLNTEAFF; CDR3 DNA: TGCGCCAGCAGCTTGACCAGGGTACCACTGAACACTGAAGCTTTCTTT
J gene: TRBJ1-2; V gene: TRBV3-1/TRBV3-2; D gene: -; CDR3 protein: CASSFGTTGWYGYTF; CDR3 DNA: TGTGCCAGCAGCTTCGGGACAACCGGGTGGTATGGCTACACCTTC
J gene: TRBJ2-5; V gene: TRBV2; D gene: TRBD2; CDR3 protein: CASRIERGGQETQYF; CDR3 DNA: TGTGCCAGCAGAATAGAGCGGGGGGGCCAAGAGACCCAGTACTTC
J gene: TRBJ1-1; V gene: TRBV9; D gene: TRBD1; CDR3 protein: CASSAPGQGIPEAFF; CDR3 DNA: TGTGCCAGCAGCGCGCCTGGACAGGGGATCCCTGAAGCTTTCTTT
J gene: TRBJ2-5; V gene: TRBV5-1; D gene: TRBD2; CDR3 protein: CASSPDGGGYQETQYF; CDR3 DNA: TGCGCCAGCAGTCCGGACGGCGGGGGGTACCAAGAGACCCAGTACTTC
J gene: TRBJ2-6; V gene: TRBV7-3; D gene: -; CDR3 protein: CASSPTGTLNSGANVLTF; CDR3 DNA: TGTGCCAGCAGCCCGACCGGGACATTGAACTCTGGGGCCAACGTCCTGACTTTC
J gene: TRBJ2-7; V gene: TRBV11-2; D gene: -; CDR3 protein: CASTLRDFLGYEQYF; CDR3 DNA: TGTGCCAGCACCCTCCGGGACTTTCTCGGGTACGAGCAGTACTTC
J gene: TRBJ2-2; V gene: TRBV15; D gene: -; CDR3 protein: CATSRERGAVGELFF; CDR3 DNA: TGTGCCACCAGCAGAGAACGGGGGGCCGTCGGGGAGCTGTTTTTT
J gene: TRBJ2-1; V gene: TRBV14; D gene: -; CDR3 protein: CASSPLRGNEQFF; CDR3 DNA: TGTGCCAGCAGCCCGCTGCGAGGAAATGAGCAGTTCTTC
J gene: TRBJ2-7; V gene: TRBV30; D gene: TRBD1; CDR3 protein: CAWNRGQGAGEQYF; CDR3 DNA: TGTGCCTGGAACCGCGGACAGGGGGCTGGAGAGCAGTACTTC
J gene: TRBJ2-5; V gene: TRBV6-6; D gene: TRBD2; CDR3 protein: CASSRGAGGAETQYF; CDR3 DNA: TGTGCCAGCAGTAGAGGAGCGGGGGGGGCTGAGACCCAGTACTTC
J gene: TRBJ2-1; V gene: TRBV7-3; D gene: -; CDR3 protein: CASSLSQGNEQFF; CDR3 DNA: TGTGCCAGCAGCTTAAGTCAGGGGAATGAGCAGTTCTTC
J gene: TRBJ1-6; V gene: TRBV7-2; D gene: -; CDR3 protein: CASSLVDSNNSPLHF; CDR3 DNA: TGTGCCAGCAGCTTAGTCGACAGTAATAATTCACCCCTCCACTTT
J gene: TRBJ1-6; V gene: TRBV10-3; D gene: TRBD1; CDR3 protein: CAISSDRGNSPLHF; CDR3 DNA: TGTGCCATCAGTTCGGACAGGGGGAATTCACCCCTCCACTTT
J gene: TRBJ1-1; V gene: TRBV12-3/TRBV12-4; D gene: -; CDR3 protein: CASSLLDSEAFF; CDR3 DNA: TGTGCCAGCAGTTTACTGGACAGTGAAGCTTTCTTT
J gene: TRBJ1-2; V gene: TRBV6-5; D gene: -; CDR3 protein: CASSNTGGNYGYTF; CDR3 DNA: TGTGCCAGCAGTAATACTGGAGGGAACTATGGCTACACCTTC
J gene: TRBJ1-4; V gene: TRBV2; D gene: -; CDR3 protein: CASNRLANEKLFF; CDR3 DNA: TGTGCCAGCAATAGGCTAGCTAATGAAAAACTGTTTTTT
J gene: TRBJ1-4; V gene: TRBV3-1/TRBV3-2; D gene: -; CDR3 protein: CASSQQGGANEKLFF; CDR3 DNA: TGTGCCAGCAGCCAGCAGGGAGGGGCTAATGAAAAACTGTTTTTT
J gene: TRBJ2-6; V gene: TRBV7-2; D gene: -; CDR3 protein: CASSLPRGSGANVLTF; CDR3 DNA: TGTGCCAGCAGCTTACCAAGGGGATCTGGGGCCAACGTCCTGACTTTC
J gene: TRBJ1-5; V gene: TRBV7-8; D gene: -; CDR3 protein: CASSLEQAYSNQPQHF; CDR3 DNA: TGTGCCAGCAGCTTAGAACAGGCGTATAGCAATCAGCCCCAGCATTTT
J gene: TRBJ1-2; V gene: TRBV27; D gene: -; CDR3 protein: CASSYNQGRGYTF; CDR3 DNA: TGTGCCAGCAGTTACAATCAGGGGCGCGGCTACACCTTC
J gene: TRBJ2-3; V gene: TRBV19; D gene: -; CDR3 protein: CASSRRTVVGDTQYF; CDR3 DNA: TGTGCCAGTAGCCGGAGGACAGTGGTGGGAGATACGCAGTATTTT
J gene: TRBJ2-5; V gene: TRBV30; D gene: TRBD2; CDR3 protein: CAWSVRASGGAGTQYF; CDR3 DNA: TGTGCCTGGAGTGTACGGGCTAGCGGGGGGGCTGGGACCCAGTACTTC
J gene: TRBJ2-3; V gene: TRBV7-7; D gene: -; CDR3 protein: CASSLGAGMTSTDTQYF; CDR3 DNA: TGTGCTAGCAGCTTAGGGGCAGGGATGACTAGCACAGATACGCAGTATTTT
J gene: TRBJ2-7; V gene: TRBV9; D gene: -; CDR3 protein: CASSEGLGPSYEQYF; CDR3 DNA: TGTGCCAGCAGCGAGGGGCTAGGACCGAGCTACGAGCAGTACTTC
J gene: TRBJ2-2; V gene: TRBV11-2; D gene: TRBD1; CDR3 protein: CASSFTGGTGELFF; CDR3 DNA: TGTGCCAGCAGCTTCACAGGGGGCACCGGGGAGCTGTTTTTT
J gene: TRBJ1-5; V gene: TRBV7-8; D gene: -; CDR3 protein: CASSLVGTVYSNQPQHF; CDR3 DNA: TGTGCCAGCAGCTTAGTCGGTACAGTCTATAGCAATCAGCCCCAGCATTTT
J gene: TRBJ2-7; V gene: TRBV12-3/TRBV12-4; D gene: -; CDR3 protein: CASSLEGIYEQYF; CDR3 DNA: TGTGCCAGCAGTTTGGAGGGAATCTACGAGCAGTACTTC
J gene: TRBJ2-7; V gene: TRBV19; D gene: TRBD2; CDR3 protein: CASSNRLAGGPNEQYF; CDR3 DNA: TGTGCCAGTAGTAACCGACTAGCGGGGGGGCCTAATGAGCAGTACTTC
J gene: TRBJ2-3; V gene: TRBV3-1/TRBV3-2; D gene: -; CDR3 protein: CASSQTRTSDTQYF; CDR3 DNA: TGTGCCAGCAGCCAAACACGGACTTCAGATACGCAGTATTTT
J gene: TRBJ2-4; V gene: TRBV12-3/TRBV12-4; D gene: -; CDR3 protein: CASSFVSSNIQYF; CDR3 DNA: TGTGCCAGCAGTTTCGTCAGTTCAAACATTCAGTACTTC
J gene: TRBJ1-2; V gene: TRBV3-1/TRBV3-2; D gene: TRBD1; CDR3 protein: CASSQTGTAGYTF; CDR3 DNA: TGTGCCAGCAGCCAAACCGGGACAGCGGGCTACACCTTC
J gene: TRBJ1-5; V gene: TRBV7-8; D gene: -; CDR3 protein: CASSLERWNQPQHF; CDR3 DNA: TGTGCCAGCAGCTTAGAACGGTGGAATCAGCCCCAGCATTTT
J gene: TRBJ1-1; V gene: TRBV5-1; D gene: TRBD1; CDR3 protein: CASSSGQGVTEAFF; CDR3 DNA: TGCGCCAGCAGCTCGGGACAGGGGGTCACTGAAGCTTTCTTT
J gene: TRBJ2-3; V gene: TRBV9; D gene: TRBD2; CDR3 protein: CASSSPTAGGTDTQYF; CDR3 DNA: TGTGCCAGCAGCTCCCCCACAGCGGGGGGCACAGATACGCAGTATTTT
J gene: TRBJ1-1; V gene: TRBV9; D gene: -; CDR3 protein: CASSPGMSNTEAFF; CDR3 DNA: TGTGCCAGCAGCCCCGGGATGAGTAACACTGAAGCTTTCTTT
J gene: TRBJ2-1; V gene: TRBV7-9; D gene: TRBD2; CDR3 protein: CASSLVFGLAPGEQFF; CDR3 DNA: TGTGCCAGCAGCTTAGTATTTGGACTAGCTCCCGGGGAGCAGTTCTTC
J gene: TRBJ1-1; V gene: TRBV29-1; D gene: -; CDR3 protein: CSVARRQMNTEAFF; CDR3 DNA: TGCAGCGTTGCCCGGCGGCAAATGAACACTGAAGCTTTCTTT
J gene: TRBJ2-1; V gene: TRBV23-1; D gene: TRBD2; CDR3 protein: CASSLTAGEANEQFF; CDR3 DNA: TGCGCCAGCAGTCTTACAGCGGGGGAAGCAAATGAGCAGTTCTTC
J gene: TRBJ2-3; V gene: TRBV19; D gene: -; CDR3 protein: CASMSSTDTQYF; CDR3 DNA: TGTGCCAGTATGTCGAGCACAGATACGCAGTATTTT